This T cell receptor (beta chain) was retrieved from a study of patients and donors after allogeneic stem cell transplantation (dated by TCRdb to 2018 to 2021). Receptors were amplified or captured by RT-PCR. The data were produced on a NextSeq 550. In TCRdb, the public reads were trimmed at Q25 with fastp and aligned with MiXCR, with productive beta chains retained. Records with the same CDR3 protein are collapsed into one entry carrying the most frequent genes and DNA. The sample data list roughly 880,000 distinct CDR3 sequences, and approximately 18% of these were observed just once. Of the sample, 5% to 6.5% is held by the ten largest clones. This clonotype was observed at least ten times. Its antigen remains undetermined. Base qualities are missing; no much larger clone stands one base away. Spanning cysteine to phenylalanine, the CDR3 consists of 15 amino acids. The sequence is cut down to CDR3 DNA, 45 bases in frame from base 1. V trim: 3 bases; J trim: 5 bases; unmatched bases: 6. As encoded in the germline V gene, CDR1 is ENHRY while CDR2 is SYGVKD.

The sequence is built from TRBV10-3 and TRBJ2-1; 8 bases in between match TRBD2. Sequenced sample: blood, either unsorted or a sorted T cell fraction (not recorded which). The receptor's source is a human donor who was either an allogeneic HSCT recipient or a stem cell or donor lymphocyte infusion donor (not recorded which). It is not recorded whose cells these are; they may come from a transplant donor. The CDR3 in this case is CAISDGRGGNNEQFF. The DNA sequence follows: TGTGCCATCAGTGATGGTCGGGGGGGCAACAATGAGCAGTTCTTC.